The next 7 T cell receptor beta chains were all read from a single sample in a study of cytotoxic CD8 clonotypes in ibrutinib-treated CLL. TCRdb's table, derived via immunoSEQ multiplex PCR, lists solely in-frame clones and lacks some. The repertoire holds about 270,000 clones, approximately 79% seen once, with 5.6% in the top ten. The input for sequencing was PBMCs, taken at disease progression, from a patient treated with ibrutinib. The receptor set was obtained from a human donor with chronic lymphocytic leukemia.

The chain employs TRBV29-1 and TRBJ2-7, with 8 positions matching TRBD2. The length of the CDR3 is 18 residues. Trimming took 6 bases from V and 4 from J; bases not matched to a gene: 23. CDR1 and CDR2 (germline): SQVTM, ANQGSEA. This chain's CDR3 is CSVADTLPSGWASYEQYF. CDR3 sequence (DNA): TGCAGCGTGGCAGACACCCTTCCTAGCGGGTGGGCGTCATACGAGCAGTACTTC.

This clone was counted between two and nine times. This CDR3 is CASSSWTGRETQYF. Written as DNA, the CDR3 is TGTGCCAGCAGCTCGTGGACAGGGCGCGAGACCCAGTACTTC. This chain joins TRBV7-9 and TRBJ2-5, with 8 bases fitting TRBD1. V shed 4 bases and J 5 bases; nucleotides not matched to a gene: 6. CDR3 size: 14 residues. Germline V gene data show CDR1 as SEHNR and CDR2 as FQNEAQ (reference sequence).

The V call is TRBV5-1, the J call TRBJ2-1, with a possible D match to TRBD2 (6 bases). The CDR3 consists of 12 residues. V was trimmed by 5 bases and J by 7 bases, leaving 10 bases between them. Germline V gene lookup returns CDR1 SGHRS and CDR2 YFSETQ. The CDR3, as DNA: TGCGCCAGCAGGCACCGGGAGAATGAGCAGTTCTTC. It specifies CASRHRENEQFF.

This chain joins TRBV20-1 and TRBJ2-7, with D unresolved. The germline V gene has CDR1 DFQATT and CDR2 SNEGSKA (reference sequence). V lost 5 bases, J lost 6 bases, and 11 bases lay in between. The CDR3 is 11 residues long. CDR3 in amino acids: CSAPRGAEQYF. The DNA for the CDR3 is TGCAGTGCTCCCAGAGGAGCCGAGCAGTACTTC.

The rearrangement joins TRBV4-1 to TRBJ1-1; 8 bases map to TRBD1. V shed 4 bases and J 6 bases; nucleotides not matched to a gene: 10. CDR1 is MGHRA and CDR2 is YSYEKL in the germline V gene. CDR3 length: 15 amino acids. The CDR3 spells CASSPYPRGRPEAFF. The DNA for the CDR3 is TGCGCCAGCAGCCCCTACCCCAGGGGGCGGCCTGAAGCTTTCTTT.

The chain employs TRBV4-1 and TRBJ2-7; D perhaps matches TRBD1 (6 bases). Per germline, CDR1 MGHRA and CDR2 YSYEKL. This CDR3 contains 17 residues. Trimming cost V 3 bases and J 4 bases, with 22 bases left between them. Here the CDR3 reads CASSQNLPPTGQYEQYF. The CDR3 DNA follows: TGCGCCAGCAGCCAGAACCTCCCGCCGACAGGACAATACGAGCAGTACTTC.

Written as DNA, the CDR3 is TGCGCCAGCAGCTCCGGACAGGGGGTAACGCCCTCTGGGGCCAACGTCCTGACTTTC. This gives the protein CASSSGQGVTPSGANVLTF. The chain has TRBV4-3 and TRBJ2-6, with 10 nucleotides matching TRBD1. The CDR3 runs 19 residues. Per germline, CDR1 LGHNA and CDR2 YSLEER. V trimming: 5 bases; J trimming: 0 bases; junction bases outside the gene matches: 10.